Following are 21 T cell receptor beta chains from one sample sequenced in a study of cytomegalovirus exposure and HLA in healthy donors. PCR amplification relied on 60 Vbeta primers (plus 13 Jbeta primers). Data came from immunoSEQ multiplex PCR; TCRdb stores just in-frame clones and leaves some out. This sample's table reports approximately 110,000 clones. The sequencing input was PBMCs. All receptors come from a man in his forties in good health and CMV-seronegative.

This rearrangement joins TRBV5-6 to TRBJ2-3, with D possibly matching TRBD1 (6 bases). Germline CDR1 and CDR2: SGHDT and YYEEEE. V was pared by 2 bases and J by 6 bases, with 13 bases between. The length of the CDR3 is 14 residues. The CDR3 here is CASSLTQGFDTQYF. As DNA, the CDR3 is TGTGCCAGCAGCTTAACACAGGGCTTTGATACGCAGTATTTT. The complete variable domain, with remaining parts taken from reference TRBV5-6 and TRBJ2-3, reads DAGVTQSPTHLIKTRGQQVTLRCSPKSGHDTVSWYQQALGQGPQFIFQYYEEEERQRGNFPDRFSGHQFPNYSSELNVNALLLGDSALYLCASSLTQGFDTQYFGPGTRLTVL.

This chain uses TRBV2 with TRBJ1-1; maybe TRBD1 (5 bases). From germline, CDR1 is SNHLY and CDR2 FYNNEI. The CDR3 is 13 residues long. The ends were cut back, 7 bases at V and 0 bases at J, with 9 bases in the middle. CDR3 bases: TGTGCCAGCATCGACAGCTTGAACACTGAAGCTTTCTTT. Protein sequence: CASIDSLNTEAFF.

The rearrangement uses TRBV5-1 and TRBJ2-2; no definite D call. Germline V gives CDR1 SGHRS, CDR2 YFSETQ. This CDR3 has 16 amino acids. Trimming left V 1 base short and J 2 bases short, with 12 bases between. CDR3 DNA sequence: TGCGCCAGCAGCTTGTATTCTGCACTAAACACCGGGGAGCTGTTTTTT. This encodes CASSLYSALNTGELFF.

This chain uses TRBV6-6 with TRBJ2-3; D unresolved. CDR1 is MNHNY, CDR2 SVGAGI, per germline (reference sequence). With 6 bases removed from V and 2 bases from J, the gap between germline ends came to 15 bases. The CDR3 extends over 15 amino acids. CDR3 sequence reads: CASSPSQRFTDTQYF. The CDR3 coding sequence is TGTGCCAGCAGCCCAAGCCAAAGATTCACAGATACGCAGTATTTT.

J is TRBJ1-1 and V is TRBV7-2; tentatively, D is TRBD1 (5 bases). Trimming cost V 6 bases and J 1 base, with 15 bases left between them. The CDR3 is 15 amino acids. CDR1 SGHTA and CDR2 FQGNSA come from the germline V gene. CDR3 bases: TGTGCCAGCAGGCCAGGGCGCATGGGGAACACTGAAGCTTTCTTT. This encodes CASRPGRMGNTEAFF.

The rearrangement uses TRBV18 and TRBJ2-5; tentatively, D is TRBD2 (6 bases). V lost 2 bases to trimming and J lost 3 bases, with 10 bases between them. This CDR3 contains 14 residues. From germline, CDR1 is KGHSH and CDR2 LQKENI. The CDR3 DNA follows: TGTGCCAGCTCACCAGAGGCGGGAAAAGAGACCCAGTACTTC. It is translated as CASSPEAGKETQYF.

The chain uses TRBV28 and TRBJ2-4, with TRBD2 matching over 10 bases. The CDR3 length is 16 residues. With V trimmed by 5 bases and J by 2 bases, 6 bases remained unmatched. CDR1 is MDHEN, CDR2 SYDVKM, per germline. CDR3 region: CASSEAGGGTKNIQYF. CDR3 nucleotides: TGTGCCAGCAGTGAAGCGGGAGGGGGAACCAAAAACATTCAGTACTTC.

This chain joins TRBV27 and TRBJ1-2, with a tentative D call TRBD1 (6 bases). V dropped 2 bases and J dropped 5 bases, with 15 bases sitting between them. The germline CDR1 and CDR2 sequences are MNHEY and SMNVEV (reference sequence). The CDR3 length is 15 residues. In DNA, the CDR3 is TGTGCCAGCAGTTTAGAGGGCAGGGGTTTTTATGGCTACACCTTC. Amino acid sequence: CASSLEGRGFYGYTF.

The chain has TRBV5-1 and TRBJ1-3, with 7 bases aligning to TRBD1. CDR1 SGHRS and CDR2 YFSETQ come from the germline V gene. Losses at the gene ends were 4 bases for V and 4 bases for J; bases not matched to a gene: 2. The CDR3 covers 13 residues. The DNA for the CDR3 is TGCGCCAGCAGCGCGGACAGGGGAAACACCATATATTTT. Protein sequence: CASSADRGNTIYF. Full variable domain (remainder filled in from reference TRBV5-1 and TRBJ1-3): KAGVTQTPRYLIKTRGQQVTLSCSPISGHRSVSWYQQTPGQGLQFLFEYFSETQRNKGNFPGRFSGRQFSNSRSEMNVSTLELGDSALYLCASSADRGNTIYFGEGSWLTVV.

The rearrangement joins TRBV7-3 to TRBJ2-3; 8 nucleotides agree with TRBD2. The CDR3 totals 15 residues. J was trimmed by 3 bases and V by 1 base; bases with no gene match: 3. Germline V CDR1 and CDR2: SGHTA, FQGTGA. Written as DNA, the CDR3 is TGTGCCAGCAGCTTAAGCGGGAGGAAGACAGATACGCAGTATTTT. Amino acid sequence: CASSLSGRKTDTQYF. Complete variable domain (other parts from reference TRBV7-3 and TRBJ2-3): GAGVSQTPSNKVTEKGKYVELRCDPISGHTALYWYRQSLGQGPEFLIYFQGTGAADDSGLPNDRFFAVRPEGSVSTLKIQRTERGDSAVYLCASSLSGRKTDTQYFGPGTRLTVL.

The chain couples TRBV5-1 to TRBJ2-7; 10 bases align to TRBD1. There are 12 residues in the CDR3. CDR1 and CDR2 (germline): SGHRS, YFSETQ. The trim removed 4 bases at V and 6 bases at J, leaving 1 base unmatched. The CDR3 sequence: CASSRDRGEQYF. CDR3 DNA: TGCGCCAGCAGCCGGGACAGGGGCGAGCAGTACTTC.

The chain uses TRBV7-6 and TRBJ2-5, with 13 bases matching TRBD2. Germline CDR1 SGHVS, CDR2 FNYEAQ. V was pared by 0 bases and J by 3 bases, with 4 bases of the junction left unmatched. The CDR3 sequence is 17 residues long. The CDR3 DNA sequence: TGTGCCAGCAGCTTAGCAGGGGGACTAGCGGGAAAAGAGACCCAGTACTTC. Protein product: CASSLAGGLAGKETQYF.

The rearrangement links TRBV4-2 to TRBJ2-5; the match to TRBD2 covers 9 bases. Losses at the gene ends were 8 bases for V and 4 bases for J; bases not matched to a gene: 5. The CDR3 is made up of 13 amino acids. The germline V gene has CDR1 LGHNA and CDR2 YNFKEQ. DNA of the CDR3: TGTGCCAGCGCGGGAGGGGTGGGAGAGACCCAGTACTTC. It codes for CASAGGVGETQYF.

The chain joins TRBV28 to TRBJ1-3, with a weak D call TRBD1 (5 bases). The length of the CDR3 is 14 residues. Germline CDR1 and CDR2: MDHEN and SYDVKM. V was trimmed by 7 bases and J by 0 bases, leaving 10 bases between them. In DNA, the CDR3 is TGTGCCAGCACCCGTAGGGGCTCTGGAAACACCATATATTTT. Protein product: CASTRRGSGNTIYF.

The chain links TRBV13 to TRBJ2-7, with a possible D match to TRBD1 (6 bases). Germline CDR1 reads PRHDT; CDR2 reads FYEKMQ (reference sequence). The V gene lost 5 bases and the J gene lost 2 bases, with 22 bases spanning the gap. The CDR3 spans 17 residues. CDR3 region: CASSRTEPGTSTYEQYF. For the CDR3, the DNA is TGTGCCAGCAGCCGAACCGAACCTGGGACATCAACCTACGAGCAGTACTTC.

The CDR3 DNA reads as TGCGCCAGCAGCCAGGGGTTAAGGGGGTCCCAAGAGACCCAGTACTTC. It codes for CASSQGLRGSQETQYF. The gene calls are TRBV4-3 and TRBJ2-5, with TRBD1 as a possible D gene (6 bases). V gave up 3 bases and J gave up 1 base, with 15 bases separating them. Germline CDR1 LGHNA, CDR2 YSLEER. The CDR3 totals 16 residues.

This chain links TRBV9 with TRBJ1-3; D not resolved. The V and J ends lost 0 bases and 0 bases respectively, with 10 bases between them. This CDR3 has 16 amino acids. The germline V gene has CDR1 SGDLS and CDR2 YYNGEE. The CDR3 spells CASSVGPLSSGNTIYF. CDR3 bases: TGTGCCAGCAGCGTAGGTCCGCTCAGCTCTGGAAACACCATATATTTT.

The V gene is TRBV12-5, the J gene TRBJ2-1, with TRBD2 matching over 8 bases. CDR3 size: 15 residues. The V gene's germline CDR1 is LGHNT and CDR2 FRNRAP. With V trimmed by 5 bases and J by 6 bases, 9 bases remained unmatched. DNA of the CDR3: TGTGCTAGTGGTCTTGAGGCGGGAGGATTCAATGAGCAGTTCTTC. This gives the protein CASGLEAGGFNEQFF.

The chain joins TRBV7-9 to TRBJ2-3; the D is unclear. Trimming removed 5 bases from V and 0 bases from J, with 12 bases in between. CDR3 size: 15 residues. Germline CDR1 is SEHNR and CDR2 is FQNEAQ (reference sequence). The CDR3 region is CASSPPEISTDTQYF. CDR3 nucleotide sequence: TGTGCCAGCAGCCCGCCCGAGATTAGCACAGATACGCAGTATTTT.

The rearrangement uses TRBV2 and TRBJ1-1; possibly TRBD1 for D (5 bases). Trimming shortened V by 0 bases and J by 1 base, and 9 bases separated the two germline ends. The CDR3 has 15 amino acids. CDR1 is SNHLY and CDR2 is FYNNEI in the germline V gene. The CDR3 DNA follows: TGTGCCAGCAGTGAAGCAGCAGGGCAGAACACTGAAGCTTTCTTT. Residues: CASSEAAGQNTEAFF.

The chain recombines TRBV6-6 with TRBJ1-1; 10 bases fit TRBD1. J was trimmed by 0 bases and V by 6 bases; bases with no gene match: 1. The CDR3 has 14 amino acids. From germline, CDR1 is MNHNY and CDR2 SVGAGI (reference sequence). The CDR3 bases are TGTGCCAGCAGGGGACAGGGGCTGAACACTGAAGCTTTCTTT. As protein: CASRGQGLNTEAFF.